The T cell receptor beta chain under discussion was sequenced for a study of cytomegalovirus exposure and HLA in healthy donors. Study-level information: An earlier analysis identified under 130 million unique TCR beta sequences in 150 million to 200 million T cells.

J was trimmed by 5 bases and V by 2 bases; bases with no gene match: 5. The CDR3 length is 14 residues. CDR1 and CDR2 from the germline V gene are PRHDT and FYEKMQ (reference sequence). A multiplex PCR was run with 60 Vbeta primers and 13 Jbeta primers. The protocol was immunoSEQ multiplex PCR, while the TCRdb copy is restricted to in-frame clones and leaves out a portion. The sample lists approximately 250,000 clones; more than 70% were seen once. This clone was found a few times. The chain uses TRBV13 and TRBJ2-7, with 8 positions matching TRBD1. The source is a boy aged 5-17 years in good health and CMV-seronegative. Sequencing was carried out using PBMCs. This chain's CDR3 is CASSLRGRGHEQYF. CDR3 in DNA: TGTGCCAGCAGCTTAAGGGGCAGGGGGCACGAGCAGTACTTC.